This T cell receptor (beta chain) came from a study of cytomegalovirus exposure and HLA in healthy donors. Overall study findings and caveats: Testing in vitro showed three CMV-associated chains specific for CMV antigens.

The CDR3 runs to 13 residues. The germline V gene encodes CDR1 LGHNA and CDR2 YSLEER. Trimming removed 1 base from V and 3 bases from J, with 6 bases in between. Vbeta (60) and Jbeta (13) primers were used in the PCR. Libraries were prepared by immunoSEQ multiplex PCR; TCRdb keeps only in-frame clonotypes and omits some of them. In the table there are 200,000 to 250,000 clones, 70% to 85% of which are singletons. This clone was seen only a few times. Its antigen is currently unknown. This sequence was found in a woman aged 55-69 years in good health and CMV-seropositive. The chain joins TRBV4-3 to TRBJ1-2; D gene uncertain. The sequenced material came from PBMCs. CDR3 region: CASSQGAHYGYTF. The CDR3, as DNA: TGCGCCAGCAGCCAAGGGGCCCACTATGGCTACACCTTC.